These 31 T cell receptor beta chains came from one sample sequenced in a study of T cell responses to AZD1222 COVID-19 vaccine (dated by TCRdb to the early 2020s). To prepare the library, the immunoSEQ multiplex PCR assay was applied. TCRdb limited this immuneACCESS table to in-frame rearrangements with V and J called. A share of clones is missing; checked studies link under half to unresolved V genes, and the rest is unexplained. The sample contains roughly 120,000 clones, over 75% of them found a single time. 6.5% to 8.5% of the sample is held by the ten biggest clonotypes. This sample's time point label indicates: baseline before first vaccination. Sequenced here: peripheral blood, sampled on day 0 of AZD1222 vaccination. These receptors came from an adult in good health.

This clone appeared a few times. The rearrangement joins TRBV3-1 (or the pseudogene TRBV3-2) to TRBJ1-3, with D maybe TRBD1 (5 bases). The V gene's germline CDR1 is LGHDT and CDR2 YNNKEL (reference sequence). The CDR3 covers 14 residues. The V gene lost 4 bases and the J gene lost 4 bases, with 11 bases spanning the gap. CDR3 sequence: CASSPGTNGNTIYF. As DNA, the CDR3 is TGTGCCAGCAGCCCTGGGACTAACGGAAACACCATATATTTT.

The chain links TRBV9 to TRBJ1-4; 9 nucleotides agree with TRBD1. The CDR3 spans 15 residues. The trim removed 2 bases at V and 5 bases at J, leaving 4 bases unmatched. In germline, CDR1 is SGDLS, CDR2 YYNGEE. The CDR3: CASSVSGTGNEKLFF. The DNA of the CDR3 is TGTGCCAGCAGCGTTTCCGGGACAGGGAATGAAAAACTGTTTTTT.

The rearrangement links TRBV30 to TRBJ1-5, with a tentative D call TRBD1 (5 bases). Trimming took off 0 bases at V and 3 bases at J, with 12 bases between the two ends. The germline V gene has CDR1 GTSNPN and CDR2 SVGIG (reference sequence). The CDR3 is 15 residues long. This chain's CDR3 is CAWSVRQNVNQPQHF. CDR3 DNA sequence: TGTGCCTGGAGTGTACGACAGAATGTCAATCAGCCCCAGCATTTT.

The chain combines TRBV12-5 with TRBJ2-7, with D perhaps TRBD1 or TRBD2 (5 bases each). CDR1 is LGHNT and CDR2 is FRNRAP in the germline V gene. This CDR3 has 13 residues. V was pared by 6 bases and J by 0 bases, with 9 bases between. The CDR3 is CASGRESSYEQYF. CDR3 in DNA: TGTGCTAGTGGCAGGGAGAGCTCCTACGAGCAGTACTTC.

The chain is built from TRBV4-1 and TRBJ1-1; 10 positions agree with TRBD1. CDR1 and CDR2 from the germline V gene are MGHRA and YSYEKL. V dropped 4 bases and J dropped 4; count of bases not matched to a gene: 6. The CDR3 contains 15 residues. CDR3 sequence (DNA): TGCGCCAGCAGCCTCCGACAGGGGGCGAGCACTGAAGCTTTCTTT. It codes for CASSLRQGASTEAFF.

This chain joins TRBV14 and TRBJ1-6, with D perhaps TRBD1 (6 bases). CDR1 and CDR2 from the germline V gene are SGHDN and FVKESK. This CDR3 has 14 amino acids. Trimming left V 1 base short and J 8 bases short, with 9 bases between. In nucleotides, the CDR3 is TGTGCCAGCAGCCAAGGACAGGCTGATTCACCCCTCCACTTT. Translation: CASSQGQADSPLHF.

CDR3 amino acids: CASSFGGRAVHLGNEQYF. The CDR3 DNA reads as TGTGCCAGCAGTTTCGGCGGTAGAGCGGTTCATTTGGGGAACGAGCAGTACTTC. The chain is built from TRBV27 and TRBJ2-7; maybe TRBD2 (5 bases). Trimming stripped 3 bases from V and 5 bases from J, with 26 bases between. Germline V lookup: CDR1 MNHEY, CDR2 SMNVEV (reference sequence). The CDR3 has 18 amino acids.

The rearrangement joins TRBV7-9 to TRBJ2-3, with 7 bases identical to TRBD1. Germline assignment: CDR1 SEHNR and CDR2 FQNEAQ (reference sequence). CDR3 length equals 17 residues. The trim removed 4 bases at V and 0 bases at J, leaving 10 bases unmatched. The CDR3 region is CASSSAKGAVSTDTQYF. DNA of the CDR3: TGTGCCAGCAGCTCCGCCAAGGGGGCCGTTAGCACAGATACGCAGTATTTT.

This clone has only one observation. V is TRBV11-2 and J is TRBJ2-7; either TRBD1 or TRBD2 may fit D (5 bases each). This CDR3 spans 14 amino acids. Germline V gives CDR1 SGHAT, CDR2 FQNNGV. V was cut by 3 bases and J by 4 bases, with 13 bases left in between. CDR3 in amino acids: CASSFFSGRYEQYF. In DNA, the CDR3 is TGTGCCAGCAGCTTCTTTTCAGGGAGATACGAGCAGTACTTC.

V and J are TRBV9 and TRBJ2-2, with 8 bases lining up with TRBD2. The germline V gene encodes CDR1 SGDLS and CDR2 YYNGEE. The V gene end was trimmed by 0 bases and the J gene end by 3 bases; junction bases not matched to a gene: 1. There are 15 residues in the CDR3. The CDR3 DNA sequence: TGTGCCAGCAGCGTAGGGCGGGGGGACACCGGGGAGCTGTTTTTT. This sequence encodes CASSVGRGDTGELFF.

This chain links TRBV7-9 with TRBJ1-1, with 7 bases matching TRBD1. This CDR3 is built from 14 residues. V lost 5 bases, J lost 5 bases, and 8 bases stayed unmatched. CDR1 and CDR2 (germline): SEHNR, FQNEAQ (reference sequence). CDR3 sequence: CASSPRQGSTEAFF. CDR3 in DNA: TGTGCCAGCAGCCCTCGACAGGGAAGTACTGAAGCTTTCTTT. The full variable domain, its missing parts supplied by reference TRBV7-9 and TRBJ1-1, is DTGVSQNPRHKITKRGQNVTFRCDPISEHNRLYWYRQTLGQGPEFLTYFQNEAQLEKSRLLSDRFSAERPKGSFSTLEIQRTEQGDSAMYLCASSPRQGSTEAFFGQGTRLTVV.

This rearrangement joins TRBV28 to TRBJ2-7; D may be TRBD2 (5 bases). The CDR3 is 15 residues long. Per germline, CDR1 MDHEN and CDR2 SYDVKM. The V end was cut by 1 base, the J end by 1 base, with 11 bases between. CDR3 sequence (DNA): TGTGCCAGCAGTTTATCCCCTCGGGGATCCTACGAGCAGTACTTC. Translating it yields CASSLSPRGSYEQYF.

The rearrangement joins TRBV28 to TRBJ1-2, with D uncertain. Deletions cut 3 bases from V and 8 bases from J, with 19 bases between. The CDR3 runs to 15 residues. In germline, CDR1 is MDHEN, CDR2 SYDVKM. The CDR3 here is CASSFQPERRAGYTF. In nucleotides, the CDR3 is TGTGCCAGCAGTTTCCAGCCGGAGCGGCGTGCGGGCTACACCTTC.

The CDR3 sequence: CAWSLAVAEQFF. CDR3 sequence (DNA): TGTGCCTGGAGTCTAGCAGTAGCTGAGCAGTTCTTC. The rearrangement links TRBV30 to TRBJ2-1; tentative D call: TRBD2 (5 bases). Per the germline V gene, CDR1 is GTSNPN and CDR2 is SVGIG (reference sequence). The germline V and J ends were trimmed by 2 bases and 9 bases, with 11 bases remaining between them. The CDR3 loop spans 12 amino acids.

The rearrangement joins TRBV15 to TRBJ2-7; D uncertain. The CDR3 loop spans 14 amino acids. V was clipped by 5 bases and J by 0 bases, with 11 bases between them. Germline V lookup: CDR1 LNHNV, CDR2 YYDKDF (reference sequence). Here the CDR3 reads CATSAWPSSYEQYF. The CDR3 region has the DNA TGTGCCACCAGCGCCTGGCCAAGCTCCTACGAGCAGTACTTC.

The V call is TRBV30, the J call TRBJ1-4, with 7 bases matching TRBD1. With 3 bases clipped from V and 6 bases from J, the junction kept 13 bases outside the gene matches. CDR1 is GTSNPN, CDR2 SVGIG, per germline (reference sequence). This CDR3 contains 16 residues. CDR3 nucleotide sequence: TGTGCCTGGAGCCACAGGGGCCTTCAGACCCATGAAAAACTGTTTTTT. Its translation is CAWSHRGLQTHEKLFF.

The V gene is TRBV27, the J gene TRBJ2-2, with a weak D call TRBD2 (6 bases). V shed 4 bases and J shed 0 bases, with 15 bases lying between them. The CDR3 consists of 17 residues. Germline V gene lookup returns CDR1 MNHEY and CDR2 SMNVEV (reference sequence). The CDR3: CASSSYTGSSNTGELFF. CDR3 sequence (DNA): TGTGCCAGCAGTTCCTATACCGGGAGTTCGAACACCGGGGAGCTGTTTTTT.

The chain joins TRBV19 to TRBJ2-7; possible D gene TRBD2, 6 bases. V lost 0 bases to trimming and J lost 1 base, with 10 bases between them. The CDR3 length is 15 residues. The germline CDR1 and CDR2 sequences are LNHDA and SQIVND (reference sequence). The DNA for the CDR3 is TGTGCCAGTAGTATAGAGGCGGGGCGGTCCTACGAGCAGTACTTC. It codes for CASSIEAGRSYEQYF.

The V and J genes are TRBV5-1 and TRBJ2-1; D is undetermined. Germline V CDR1 and CDR2: SGHRS, YFSETQ. V shed 0 bases and J shed 4 bases, with 5 bases lying between them. CDR3 length equals 13 residues. CDR3 DNA: TGCGCCAGCAGCTTGGCCAGTTACAATGAGCAGTTCTTC. This encodes CASSLASYNEQFF.

The V and J genes are TRBV5-1 and TRBJ2-7; unclear D gene. The CDR3 contains 13 residues. V was trimmed by 0 bases and J by 0 bases, leaving 4 bases between them. CDR1 and CDR2 (germline): SGHRS, YFSETQ. The DNA for the CDR3 is TGCGCCAGCAGCTTGGCACTCTCCTACGAGCAGTACTTC. It encodes CASSLALSYEQYF.

V gene TRBV28 combines with J gene TRBJ1-3; no firm D call. The CDR3 has 13 residues. Germline V gives CDR1 MDHEN, CDR2 SYDVKM. The V end lost 6 bases, the J end lost 0 bases, and 6 bases lay between the germline ends. For the CDR3, the DNA is TGTGCCAGCAGCTCCAACTCTGGAAACACCATATATTTT. Translated: CASSSNSGNTIYF.

As for this clone: This sample also contains other DNA sequences that code for the same CDR3. This chain links TRBV28 with TRBJ1-1; D gene uncertain. CDR1 is MDHEN and CDR2 is SYDVKM in the germline V gene. V gave up 5 bases and J gave up 1 base, with 5 bases separating them. CDR3 length equals 12 residues. The CDR3 DNA reads TGTGCCAGCAGTCTACAGAACACTGAAGCTTTCTTT. As protein: CASSLQNTEAFF.

The chain joins TRBV15 to TRBJ1-5; unclear D gene. The CDR3 sequence is 13 residues long. The V end was cut by 0 bases, the J end by 7 bases, with 7 bases between. Germline lookup yields CDR1 LNHNV and CDR2 YYDKDF (reference sequence). Here the CDR3 DNA reads TGTGCCACCAGCAGAGATCTAGGACAGCCCCAGCATTTT. Protein: CATSRDLGQPQHF.

The chain is built from TRBV5-1 and TRBJ1-4; perhaps TRBD1 as D (6 bases). The CDR3 covers 14 residues. Germline CDR1 reads SGHRS; CDR2 reads YFSETQ. Trimming left V 2 bases short and J 5 bases short, with 10 bases between. CDR3 in amino acids: CASSLQGENEKLFF. CDR3 bases: TGCGCCAGCAGCTTACAGGGAGAGAATGAAAAACTGTTTTTT. Filled out from reference TRBV5-1 and TRBJ1-4, the complete variable domain reads KAGVTQTPRYLIKTRGQQVTLSCSPISGHRSVSWYQQTPGQGLQFLFEYFSETQRNKGNFPGRFSGRQFSNSRSEMNVSTLELGDSALYLCASSLQGENEKLFFGSGTQLSVL.

V is TRBV6-5 and J is TRBJ1-3; D remains ambiguous. Germline lookup yields CDR1 MNHEY and CDR2 SVGAGI. The V gene lost 2 bases and the J gene lost 2 bases, with 4 bases spanning the gap. This CDR3 region has 13 residues. DNA of the CDR3: TGTGCCAGCAGTTACGACGCTGGAAACACCATATATTTT. Translated: CASSYDAGNTIYF.

This sequence joins TRBV2 and TRBJ2-2; D is undetermined. Germline lookup yields CDR1 SNHLY and CDR2 FYNNEI. This CDR3 spans 13 amino acids. V was clipped by 1 base and J by 7 bases, with 7 bases between them. The CDR3 spells CASSEGYDGELFF. DNA of the CDR3: TGTGCCAGCAGTGAAGGGTATGACGGGGAGCTGTTTTTT. Looking up the rest from reference TRBV2 and TRBJ2-2 gives the full variable domain: EPEVTQTPSHQVTQMGQEVILRCVPISNHLYFYWYRQILGQKVEFLVSFYNNEISEKSEIFDDQFSVERPDGSNFTLKIRSTKLEDSAMYFCASSEGYDGELFFGEGSRLTVL.

This clone has just a few counts. The chain is built from TRBV28 and TRBJ1-2; D gene uncertain. Germline CDR1 reads MDHEN; CDR2 reads SYDVKM. This CDR3 is built from 11 residues. V was cut by 3 bases and J by 5 bases, with 4 bases left in between. The CDR3, as DNA: TGTGCCAGCAGTTTCCCATATGGCTACACCTTC. Translated, it gives CASSFPYGYTF.

V gene TRBV7-3 combines with J gene TRBJ2-1; 9 bases match TRBD1. Germline CDR1 is SGHTA and CDR2 is FQGTGA. The V and J ends lost 2 bases and 7 bases, in that order; junction bases with no gene match: 9. The CDR3 length is 16 residues. CDR3 sequence (DNA): TGTGCCAGCAGCTTATCCCCCGGGACAGGGTGGAATGAGCAGTTCTTC. Translation gives CASSLSPGTGWNEQFF.

This rearrangement joins TRBV6-5 to TRBJ2-1, with 7 bases aligning to TRBD2. The germline V gene encodes CDR1 MNHEY and CDR2 SVGAGI. V lost 6 bases and J lost 7; bases outside the gene matches: 3. This CDR3 is built from 12 residues. CDR3 region: CASSRGVNEQFF. The CDR3 DNA follows: TGTGCCAGCAGCCGGGGGGTAAATGAGCAGTTCTTC.

The chain carries TRBV7-9 and TRBJ1-1; 9 bases map to TRBD1. This CDR3 has 15 residues. The ends lost 5 bases at V and 10 bases at J; junction bases unmatched: 14. Germline V gives CDR1 SEHNR, CDR2 FQNEAQ (reference sequence). CDR3 nucleotide sequence: TGTGCCAGCAGCCCAGAAACACAGGGGGCGAGGGGAGCTTTCTTT. Amino acids: CASSPETQGARGAFF. The variable domain in full, completed from reference TRBV7-9 and TRBJ1-1, reads DTGVSQNPRHKITKRGQNVTFRCDPISEHNRLYWYRQTLGQGPEFLTYFQNEAQLEKSRLLSDRFSAERPKGSFSTLEIQRTEQGDSAMYLCASSPETQGARGAFFGQGTRLTVV.

The chain has TRBV3-1 (or the pseudogene TRBV3-2) and TRBJ2-3; D is undetermined. Germline CDR1 and CDR2: LGHDT and YNNKEL (reference sequence). The CDR3 has 15 residues. V was cut by 0 bases and J by 2 bases, with 9 bases left in between. The CDR3 DNA reads TGTGCCAGCAGCCAAGACCGACACCCCACAGATACGCAGTATTTT. Protein product: CASSQDRHPTDTQYF.